The 15 T cell receptor beta chains in this list originate from one sample, sequenced in a study of OX40 agonist ivuxolimab in advanced cancers. Using immunoSEQ multiplex PCR, the repertoire was profiled, and TCRdb retains in-frame clones only, with some absent. The top ten hold about 1.7% of the sample, which has roughly 41,000 clones, about 79% seen once. The source was CD4+ or CD8+ T cells sorted from blood, collected in a trial of the OX40 agonist ivuxolimab. Receptors originate from an adult with an advanced solid tumor such as melanoma, head and neck, liver or kidney cancer.

This chain uses TRBV4-2 with TRBJ1-2; D gene ambiguous. The CDR3 extends over 15 amino acids. Germline CDR1 is LGHNA and CDR2 is YNFKEQ. V was cut by 1 base and J by 0 bases, with 9 bases left in between. The DNA of the CDR3 is TGTGCCAGCAGCCAAGTCAGCAGGACTAACTATGGCTACACCTTC. Protein sequence: CASSQVSRTNYGYTF.

This clone was recorded once. The genes are TRBV2 and TRBJ2-2; D may be TRBD1 or TRBD2 (5 bases each). Per germline, CDR1 SNHLY and CDR2 FYNNEI. This CDR3 comprises 15 residues. Trimming removed 1 base from V and 4 bases from J, with 10 bases in between. CDR3 loop: CASSEDGGFTGELFF. As DNA, the CDR3 is TGTGCCAGCAGTGAAGATGGGGGATTCACCGGGGAGCTGTTTTTT.

The chain carries TRBV27 and TRBJ1-1; no reliable D call. Germline CDR1 is MNHEY and CDR2 is SMNVEV (reference sequence). The CDR3 length is 18 residues. V was clipped by 8 bases and J by 3 bases, with 28 bases between them. CDR3 bases: TGTGCCAGCCGGCCCTCCCGAGGGAGGGATCTTTTGGACACTGAAGCTTTCTTT. It translates to CASRPSRGRDLLDTEAFF.

The chain carries TRBV6-1 and TRBJ2-2; TRBD1 agrees at 9 bases. The length of the CDR3 is 15 residues. Unmatched junction bases numbered 4, after V lost 7 bases and J lost 1 base. Germline V gives CDR1 MNHNS, CDR2 SASEGT. In DNA, the CDR3 is TGTGCCAGCATCTGGGACAGGGTGAACACCGGGGAGCTGTTTTTT. The encoded protein is CASIWDRVNTGELFF.

V usage is TRBV7-6 and J usage is TRBJ2-3; TRBD2 matches at 13 bases. CDR3 length: 20 amino acids. V was clipped by 2 bases and J by 0 bases; unmatched bases: 11. Germline CDR1 reads SGHVS; CDR2 reads FNYEAQ. The CDR3: CASSLFPKTSGGYSTDTQYF. In DNA, the CDR3 is TGTGCCAGCAGCTTATTTCCCAAGACTAGCGGGGGGTATAGCACAGATACGCAGTATTTT.

The genes are TRBV5-1 and TRBJ2-5, with TRBD2 matching 7 bases. The CDR3 is made up of 15 amino acids. Per the germline V gene, CDR1 is SGHRS and CDR2 is YFSETQ. Trimming cost V 5 bases and J 1 base; bases outside gene matches: 8. CDR3 DNA sequence: TGCGCCAGCAGAGGTTCCGGGGGGTTCCAAGAGACCCAGTACTTC. This codes for CASRGSGGFQETQYF.

The chain uses TRBV6-1 and TRBJ1-1; no reliable D call. There are 10 residues in the CDR3. With 4 bases removed from V and 4 bases from J, the gap between germline ends came to 1 base. Germline CDR1 is MNHNS and CDR2 is SASEGT. The CDR3 region is CASSVTEAFF. The CDR3 nucleotides are TGTGCCAGCAGTGTCACTGAAGCTTTCTTT.

The chain couples TRBV5-6 to TRBJ2-3, with D possibly TRBD2 on 6 matching bases. CDR1 and CDR2 from the germline V gene are SGHDT and YYEEEE. With 5 bases removed from V and 2 bases from J, the gap between germline ends came to 12 bases. The CDR3 covers 14 residues. CDR3 sequence: CASSGWGVTDTQYF. In DNA, the CDR3 is TGTGCCAGCAGTGGGTGGGGGGTCACAGATACGCAGTATTTT.

V usage is TRBV6-5 and J usage is TRBJ1-3; perhaps TRBD1 as D (6 bases). The CDR3 length is 15 residues. The V and J ends lost 4 bases and 1 base respectively, with 11 bases between them. Germline values: CDR1 MNHEY, CDR2 SVGAGI. In nucleotides, the CDR3 is TGTGCCAGCAGTTTCGACAGGAGGTCTGGAAACACCATATATTTT. Amino acid sequence: CASSFDRRSGNTIYF.

The J gene is TRBJ1-2, the V gene TRBV10-3, with D unclear. The ends were cut back, 0 bases at V and 4 bases at J, with 12 bases in the middle. In germline, CDR1 is ENHRY, CDR2 SYGVKD. The CDR3 extends over 15 amino acids. The CDR3 nucleotides are TGTGCCATCAGTGAGTCCCTGGAAAAGGGCTATGGCTACACCTTC. It encodes CAISESLEKGYGYTF.

The CDR3 nucleotides read TGTGCCAGCAGTGATCCTACGGCAGCCCTTTCCTACGAGCAGTACTTC. This translates into CASSDPTAALSYEQYF. The rearrangement uses TRBV6-1 and TRBJ2-7; no firm D call. The V end lost 3 bases, the J end lost 1 base, and 16 bases lay between the germline ends. This CDR3 is 16 amino acids long. CDR1 MNHNS and CDR2 SASEGT come from the germline V gene.

By proportion, this clone is medium-sized (0.01 to 0.1%). The chain recombines TRBV5-6 with TRBJ1-1, with D unresolved. The CDR3 consists of 15 residues. Germline loops: CDR1 SGHDT, CDR2 YYEEEE. V gave up 4 bases and J gave up 7 bases, with 20 bases separating them. Here the CDR3 DNA reads TGTGCCAGCAGCCAAACTAGACCAGGCCGGGTTGAAGCTTTCTTT. The encoded protein is CASSQTRPGRVEAFF.

V gene TRBV10-3 combines with J gene TRBJ1-2, with unresolved D. V shed 0 bases and J shed 4 bases, with 3 bases lying between them. Germline V CDR1 and CDR2: ENHRY, SYGVKD. The CDR3 has 12 amino acids. The CDR3 bases are TGTGCCATCAGTGAGTCTGGCTATGGCTACACCTTC. Its translation is CAISESGYGYTF.

Relative to its sample, this clone is medium-sized. This rearrangement joins TRBV7-2 to TRBJ2-5; D not certain. The CDR3 runs 15 residues. The germline V gene encodes CDR1 SGHTA and CDR2 FQGNSA. V shed 0 bases and J shed 6 bases, with 14 bases lying between them. CDR3 coding DNA: TGTGCCAGCAGCTTAGCTTTGGGCACCGAAAAGACCCAGTACTTC. It translates to CASSLALGTEKTQYF. Full variable domain (rest looked up from reference TRBV7-2 and TRBJ2-5): GAGVSQSPSNKVTEKGKDVELRCDPISGHTALYWYRQSLGQGLEFLIYFQGNSAPDKSGLPSDRFSAERTGGSVSTLTIQRTQQEDSAVYLCASSLALGTEKTQYFGPGTRLLVL.

The chain joins TRBV5-1 to TRBJ2-7, with D perhaps assigned TRBD1 or TRBD2 (5 bases each). Trimming removed 6 bases from V and 3 bases from J, with 19 bases in between. In germline, CDR1 is SGHRS, CDR2 YFSETQ. This CDR3 is 15 amino acids long. DNA for the CDR3: TGCGCCAGCACCTTATCCCCCGGGGCAGGCTACGAGCAGTACTTC. Residues: CASTLSPGAGYEQYF.